The 17 T cell receptor beta chains below all came from one sample that was sequenced in a study of blood T cell repertoires in COVID-19 (dated by TCRdb to 2020 to 2022). The library was built by means of the immunoSEQ multiplex PCR assay. The source is immuneACCESS, and TCRdb retained only in-frame sequences with V and J called. Part of the clones is not carried over; for the studies checked, unresolved V genes explain less than half of this, and the remainder is unexplained. A total of 250,000 to 350,000 clones appear in this sample, 88% of them only once. Around 11% of the sample belongs to the ten largest clones. The specimen was peripheral blood. The receptors come from a woman in her twenties or thirties with COVID-19, enrolled during active disease.

This clone was detected once. The J gene is TRBJ1-5, the V gene TRBV10-2; perhaps TRBD1 as D (5 bases). The CDR3 contains 15 residues. Trimming pared 6 bases from V and 0 bases from J, leaving 12 bases between. Per germline, CDR1 WSHSY and CDR2 SAAADI. DNA of the CDR3: TGCGCCAGCAGCTTGACAGTGATTAGCAATCAGCCCCAGCATTTT. This codes for CASSLTVISNQPQHF.

The table lists this clone with a count of one. The V call is TRBV14, the J call TRBJ2-7, with 7 bases fitting TRBD2. CDR3 length equals 14 residues. CDR1 is SGHDN, CDR2 FVKESK, per germline. The junction had 5 bases not matched to a gene; V was cut back by 3 bases and J by 3 bases. CDR3 in amino acids: CASSQGLSGYEQYF. Written as DNA, the CDR3 is TGTGCCAGCAGCCAGGGACTAAGCGGCTACGAGCAGTACTTC.

This chain links TRBV20-1 with TRBJ1-5; D is possibly TRBD1 (6 bases). V lost 6 bases to trimming and J lost 6 bases, with 18 bases between them. The V gene's germline CDR1 is DFQATT and CDR2 SNEGSKA (reference sequence). This CDR3 has 14 amino acids. In DNA, the CDR3 is TGCAGTGCCAGTAGTTTCAGGGGATTTCAGCCCCAGCATTTT. Amino acids: CSASSFRGFQPQHF.

The chain has TRBV10-3 and TRBJ2-1, with 12 positions matching TRBD2. With V trimmed by 1 base and J by 8 bases, 9 bases remained unmatched. The CDR3 extends over 17 amino acids. Germline V gene lookup returns CDR1 ENHRY and CDR2 SYGVKD. In nucleotides, the CDR3 is TGTGCCATCAGTGAGTTCTCCGGGACTAGCGGGTGGTATGAGCAGTTCTTC. Amino acid sequence: CAISEFSGTSGWYEQFF.

This chain joins TRBV12-3 or TRBV12-4 and TRBJ2-5; D ambiguous. The CDR3 consists of 13 residues. With 3 bases removed from V and 3 bases from J, the gap between germline ends came to 8 bases. DNA of the CDR3: TGTGCCAGCAGTTTTTCTCGGGAAGAGACCCAGTACTTC. Its protein is CASSFSREETQYF.

V and J are TRBV24-1 and TRBJ2-1, with 10 bases identical to TRBD2. CDR1 and CDR2 (germline): KGHDR, SFDVKD. With V trimmed by 4 bases and J by 4 bases, 6 bases remained unmatched. This CDR3 has 16 amino acids. The CDR3: CATSDRLAGTYNEQFF. The CDR3 DNA is TGTGCCACCAGTGACCGACTAGCGGGTACTTACAATGAGCAGTTCTTC.

The gene calls are TRBV18 and TRBJ2-6; 8 positions agree with TRBD1. V dropped 4 bases and J dropped 0; count of bases not matched to a gene: 11. Germline V CDR1 and CDR2: KGHSH, LQKENI. There are 19 residues in the CDR3. The CDR3 coding sequence is TGTGCCAGCTCACGATCAACGGGACAGGTTTCCTCTGGGGCCAACGTCCTGACTTTC. Its translation is CASSRSTGQVSSGANVLTF.

The chain combines TRBV5-5 with TRBJ1-2, with D unresolved. The V end lost 0 bases, the J end lost 8 bases, and 11 bases lay between the germline ends. Germline V gives CDR1 SGHKS, CDR2 YYEKEE (reference sequence). This CDR3 is built from 13 residues. The CDR3 is CASSLDGDRGYTF. In DNA form, the CDR3 reads TGTGCCAGCAGCTTGGACGGGGATCGCGGCTACACCTTC.

The V gene is TRBV4-3, the J gene TRBJ2-1; 10 nucleotides agree with TRBD2. Trimming removed 2 bases from V and 3 bases from J; junction bases left unmatched: 4. The CDR3 extends over 16 amino acids. The germline V gene has CDR1 LGHNA and CDR2 YSLEER. This CDR3 is CASSQNLAGDYNEQFF. In DNA form, the CDR3 reads TGCGCCAGCAGCCAAAATCTAGCGGGAGACTACAATGAGCAGTTCTTC.

This clone is a singleton in its sample. The J gene is TRBJ2-7, the V gene TRBV27; tentative D call: TRBD1 (5 bases). V was cut by 5 bases and J by 6 bases, with 20 bases left in between. This CDR3 spans 15 amino acids. Germline V lookup: CDR1 MNHEY, CDR2 SMNVEV (reference sequence). The CDR3 protein is CASSTRQSSLPEQYF. Written as DNA, the CDR3 is TGTGCCAGCAGTACCCGACAGAGTTCCTTACCCGAGCAGTACTTC.

The chain uses TRBV5-5 and TRBJ1-1, with TRBD1 matching 7 bases. V trimming: 4 bases; J trimming: 5 bases; junction bases outside the gene matches: 5. Looked up from germline, CDR1 is SGHKS and CDR2 is YYEKEE (reference sequence). The CDR3 runs to 13 residues. The CDR3, as DNA: TGTGCCAGCAGCGGGGACAGAGGGACTGAAGCTTTCTTT. Its translation: CASSGDRGTEAFF.

The chain employs TRBV7-3 and TRBJ2-7; TRBD2 is a possible D gene (5 bases). Trimming stripped 5 bases from V and 2 bases from J, with 10 bases between. The CDR3 is 13 residues long. In germline, CDR1 is SGHTA, CDR2 FQGTGA. This chain's CDR3 is CASSPDGAYEQYF. Written as DNA, the CDR3 is TGTGCCAGCAGCCCCGACGGGGCCTACGAGCAGTACTTC.

The rearrangement joins TRBV11-2 to TRBJ1-6; 10 bases fit TRBD1. After removal of 4 bases from V and 1 base from J, the junction contained 4 bases not matched to a gene. The length of the CDR3 is 17 residues. CDR1 and CDR2 (germline): SGHAT, FQNNGV. CDR3: CASSSRTGGSYNSPLHF. The CDR3 DNA follows: TGTGCCAGCAGCTCGCGGACAGGGGGGTCCTATAATTCACCCCTCCACTTT.

The J gene is TRBJ2-7, the V gene TRBV7-9, with D unresolved. The CDR3 is 12 residues long. The V and J ends lost 5 bases and 4 bases respectively, with 9 bases between them. Germline V gene lookup returns CDR1 SEHNR and CDR2 FQNEAQ (reference sequence). The CDR3 sequence is CASSLIEYEQYF. The CDR3 nucleotides are TGTGCCAGCAGCCTAATAGAATACGAGCAGTACTTC.

The chain carries TRBV25-1 and TRBJ2-3, with 9 bases that match TRBD1. The germline gives CDR1 MGHDK, CDR2 SYGVNS. The trim removed 6 bases at V and 5 bases at J, leaving 15 bases unmatched. This CDR3 has 17 amino acids. In nucleotides, the CDR3 is TGTGCCAGCAGCGAACCCCACAGGGGGCCTAATGGAGATACGCAGTATTTT. Translation gives CASSEPHRGPNGDTQYF. Using reference TRBV25-1 and TRBJ2-3 for the parts outside the CDR3, the full variable domain is EADIYQTPRYLVIGTGKKITLECSQTMGHDKMYWYQQDPGMELHLIHYSYGVNSTEKGDLSSESTVSRIRTEHFPLTLESARPSHTSQYLCASSEPHRGPNGDTQYFGPGTRLTVL.

The V call is TRBV10-2, the J call TRBJ2-3; 9 bases align to TRBD1. The CDR3 extends over 16 amino acids. V lost 2 bases and J lost 3; bases outside the gene matches: 6. The germline gives CDR1 WSHSY, CDR2 SAAADI. The CDR3 DNA follows: TGCGCCAGCAGTGAGCCGGACAGGGGTGGGACAGATACGCAGTATTTT. It translates to CASSEPDRGGTDTQYF.

This chain uses TRBV11-2 with TRBJ2-3; 8 bases map to TRBD2. This CDR3 comprises 16 residues. V gave up 1 base and J gave up 1 base; unmatched junction bases: 4. Germline V lookup: CDR1 SGHAT, CDR2 FQNNGV. For the CDR3, the DNA is TGTGCCAGCAGCTTAGGAACGACTAGCGGCACAGATACGCAGTATTTT. It yields the protein CASSLGTTSGTDTQYF.